This T cell receptor beta chain is drawn from a study of blood T cell repertoires in COVID-19. The length of the CDR3 is 15 residues. The germline CDR1 and CDR2 sequences are MDHEN and SYDVKM. The V and J ends lost 10 bases and 5 bases, in that order; junction bases with no gene match: 14. TCRdb keeps only in-frame clones here, not all; method: immunoSEQ multiplex PCR. The table records some 200,000 clones, 80% to 90% of them present only once. This receptor was identified in a man older than 75 with acute or convalescent COVID-19. The sequenced material came from peripheral blood. The gene calls are TRBV28 and TRBJ2-1; the match to TRBD1 covers 7 bases. This CDR3 is CATFGVGTVNNEQFF. DNA for the CDR3: TGTGCCACCTTTGGAGTTGGGACAGTTAACAATGAGCAGTTCTTC.